These 15 T cell receptor beta chains share one sample of origin, sequenced in a study of blood T cell repertoires in COVID-19. Repertoires were generated with immunoSEQ multiplex PCR, while TCRdb's copy carries only in-frame clones and drops some. This table holds tens of thousands of clones, about 93% found once. Sequencing input: peripheral blood. The receptors here all came from a human donor in a cohort sampled during active COVID-19.

The chain joins TRBV10-3 to TRBJ1-3, with a tentative D call TRBD1 (6 bases). The V end was cut by 0 bases, the J end by 4 bases, with 13 bases between. Germline lookup yields CDR1 ENHRY and CDR2 SYGVKD. The CDR3 is 16 amino acids. CDR3 nucleotide sequence: TGTGCCATCAGTGAGTCGACTCCTACAGGGGGAAACACCATATATTTT. Protein sequence: CAISESTPTGGNTIYF.

DNA for the CDR3: TGTGCCAGCAGCTTAAGGGGAGGGGGGTATGGCTACACCTTC. The encoded protein is CASSLRGGGYGYTF. The rearrangement joins TRBV5-6 to TRBJ1-2, with a tentative D call TRBD1 (6 bases). The CDR3 has 14 amino acids. V dropped 2 bases and J dropped 5 bases, with 13 bases sitting between them. Germline V gene lookup returns CDR1 SGHDT and CDR2 YYEEEE.

The chain employs TRBV10-3 and TRBJ2-2; D is possibly TRBD1 (5 bases). The germline CDR1 and CDR2 sequences are ENHRY and SYGVKD. V lost 5 bases and J lost 4, with 14 bases in between. The CDR3 consists of 15 residues. CDR3 sequence reads: CAISPGQGSTGELFF. CDR3 sequence (DNA): TGTGCCATCAGTCCCGGACAAGGTAGCACCGGGGAGCTGTTTTTT.

This chain connects TRBV5-1 to TRBJ1-2, with 8 bases lining up with TRBD1. The V segment lost 4 bases and the J segment 5 bases; nucleotides outside the gene matches: 7. The V gene's germline CDR1 is SGHRS and CDR2 YFSETQ. The CDR3 sequence is 14 residues long. Here the CDR3 reads CASSNGQGEYGYTF. DNA for the CDR3: TGCGCCAGCAGCAATGGACAGGGAGAGTATGGCTACACCTTC.

V and J are TRBV7-3 and TRBJ2-5, with no clear D. Germline loops: CDR1 SGHTA, CDR2 FQGTGA. The ends were cut back, 5 bases at V and 1 base at J, with 11 bases in the middle. The CDR3 contains 14 residues. In DNA form, the CDR3 reads TGTGCCAGCAGCCCCAGTTCGGGCCAAGAGACCCAGTACTTC. Translated, it gives CASSPSSGQETQYF.

The chain has TRBV4-3 and TRBJ2-3; possible D gene TRBD1, 6 bases. The CDR3 runs to 17 residues. The V gene's germline CDR1 is LGHNA and CDR2 YSLEER. V was pared by 0 bases and J by 4 bases, with 17 bases between. CDR3 nucleotide sequence: TGCGCCAGCAGCCAAGATGGGTGGTCACAGGGAGCAGATACGCAGTATTTT. Protein sequence: CASSQDGWSQGADTQYF.

V and J are TRBV7-8 and TRBJ2-7; 9 bases match TRBD1. V lost 5 bases, J lost 1 base, and 6 bases stayed unmatched. Germline-derived CDR1 and CDR2 are SGHVS and FQNEAQ. This CDR3 contains 15 residues. CDR3 sequence (DNA): TGTGCCAGCAGCGCACGGACAGGGGCATCCTACGAGCAGTACTTC. Translating gives CASSARTGASYEQYF.

The sample holds one count of this clone. Written as DNA, the CDR3 is TGTGCCAGCAGCGTAGGGCCGGTAACTAGGACCCAGTACTTC. This translates into CASSVGPVTRTQYF. The V gene is TRBV9, the J gene TRBJ2-5; possible D gene TRBD2, 5 bases. Germline loops: CDR1 SGDLS, CDR2 YYNGEE. V was pared by 0 bases and J by 7 bases, with 13 bases between. CDR3 length: 14 amino acids.

The V call is TRBV19, the J call TRBJ2-3, with 10 nucleotides matching TRBD2. The CDR3 runs 16 residues. In germline, CDR1 is LNHDA, CDR2 SQIVND (reference sequence). V lost 0 bases and J lost 6; bases outside the gene matches: 6. The CDR3 protein is CASSIEESGGADTQYF. CDR3 coding DNA: TGTGCCAGTAGTATAGAAGAGAGCGGGGGGGCGGATACGCAGTATTTT.

The chain has TRBV6-5 and TRBJ1-2; maybe TRBD1 (5 bases). The CDR3 covers 13 residues. Germline CDR1 reads MNHEY; CDR2 reads SVGAGI. Trimming removed 2 bases from V and 4 bases from J, with 8 bases in between. The CDR3 nucleotides are TGTGCCAGCAGTTACGGCGGGGGCTATGGCTACACCTTC. Translation gives CASSYGGGYGYTF.

This clone was seen only once. This chain joins TRBV6-5 and TRBJ2-3; TRBD1 aligns across 8 bases. The germline gives CDR1 MNHEY, CDR2 SVGAGI. The CDR3 runs 14 residues. V trimming: 6 bases; J trimming: 2 bases; junction bases outside the gene matches: 4. CDR3 in DNA: TGTGCCAGCAGCCCGACAGGGGCCACAGATACGCAGTATTTT. Protein product: CASSPTGATDTQYF.

This clone has only one observation. The chain combines TRBV27 with TRBJ1-1, with D unclear. The ends were cut back, 3 bases at V and 6 bases at J, with 14 bases in the middle. This CDR3 spans 14 amino acids. Germline CDR1 and CDR2: MNHEY and SMNVEV (reference sequence). CDR3 DNA: TGTGCCAGCAGTTTGGTTCCGTTGGGCGCTGAAGCTTTCTTT. This sequence encodes CASSLVPLGAEAFF.

The chain recombines TRBV7-2 with TRBJ2-3; 9 positions match TRBD2. After removal of 0 bases from V and 2 bases from J, the junction contained 6 bases not matched to a gene. From germline, CDR1 is SGHTA and CDR2 FQGNSA. CDR3 length: 17 amino acids. The CDR3 DNA follows: TGTGCCAGCAGCTTAGCGCCGGCGGGGGGGTTCACAGATACGCAGTATTTT. It yields the protein CASSLAPAGGFTDTQYF.

The gene calls are TRBV24-1 and TRBJ1-5, with 9 nucleotides matching TRBD1. Germline V gives CDR1 KGHDR, CDR2 SFDVKD. This CDR3 comprises 16 residues. Losses at the gene ends were 1 base for V and 4 bases for J; bases not matched to a gene: 4. The chain's CDR3 is CATSDLGTGSNQPQHF. The CDR3 nucleotides read TGTGCCACCAGTGATTTAGGGACAGGGTCAAATCAGCCCCAGCATTTT.

J is TRBJ1-5 and V is TRBV2; no clear D. Per germline, CDR1 SNHLY and CDR2 FYNNEI. CDR3 size: 13 residues. V was clipped by 6 bases and J by 11 bases, with 17 bases between them. The CDR3 spells CASSAMGALAQHF. The CDR3 nucleotides read TGTGCCAGCAGCGCAATGGGTGCTCTAGCCCAGCATTTT.